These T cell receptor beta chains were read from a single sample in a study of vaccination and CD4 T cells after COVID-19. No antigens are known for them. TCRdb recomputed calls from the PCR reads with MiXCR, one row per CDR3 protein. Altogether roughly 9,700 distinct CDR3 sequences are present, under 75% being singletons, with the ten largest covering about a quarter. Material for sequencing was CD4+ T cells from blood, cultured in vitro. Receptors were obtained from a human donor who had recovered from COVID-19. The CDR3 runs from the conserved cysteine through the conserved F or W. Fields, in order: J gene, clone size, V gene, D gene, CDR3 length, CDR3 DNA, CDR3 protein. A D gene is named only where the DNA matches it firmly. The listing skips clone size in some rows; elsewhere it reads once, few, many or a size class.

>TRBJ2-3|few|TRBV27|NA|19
TGTGCCAGCAGCTCGACAGGATTCGCACAGATACGTTTAAGTCAGTCGCAGTATTTT
CASSSTGFAQIRLSQSQYF
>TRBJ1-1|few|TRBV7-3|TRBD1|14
TGTGCCAGCAGCTTAGGGACAGCGAACACTGAAGCTTTCTTT
CASSLGTANTEAFF
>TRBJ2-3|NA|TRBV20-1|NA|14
TGCAGTGCTCGACCCGGGTCCGGCACAGATACGCAGTATTTT
CSARPGSGTDTQYF
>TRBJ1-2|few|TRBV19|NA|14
TGTGCCAGTAGTATCGGAAACAGGGACTATGGCTACACCTTC
CASSIGNRDYGYTF
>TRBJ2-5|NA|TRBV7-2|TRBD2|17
TGTGCCAGCAGCCCCCAGCTGGGGACTAGCGGCCAAGAGACCCAGTACTTC
CASSPQLGTSGQETQYF
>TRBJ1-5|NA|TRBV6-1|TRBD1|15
TGTGCCAGCCGCCTCGGACAGGGGGCTCATCAGCCCCAGCATTTT
CASRLGQGAHQPQHF
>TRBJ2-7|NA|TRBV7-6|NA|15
TGTGCCAGCAGCCAGAGGGGACGGTGGGCATACGAGCAGTACTTC
CASSQRGRWAYEQYF
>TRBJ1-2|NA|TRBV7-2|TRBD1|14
TGTGCCAGCAGCTTACCGGACAGGGCGGATGGCTACACCTTC
CASSLPDRADGYTF
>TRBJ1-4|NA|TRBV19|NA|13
TGTGCCAGTTCGGACAGCGCTTTAGAAAAACTGTTTTTT
CASSDSALEKLFF
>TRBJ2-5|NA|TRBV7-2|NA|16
TGTGCCAGCAGCTTAGAGGCGTTAGCCATCCAAGAGACCCAGTACTTC
CASSLEALAIQETQYF
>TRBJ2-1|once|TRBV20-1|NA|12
TGCAGTACCTCGGTAGGCTACAATGAGCAGTTCTTC
CSTSVGYNEQFF
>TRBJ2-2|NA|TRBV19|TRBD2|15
TGTGCCACCGAGACTAGCGGGGTTAACACCGGGGAGCTGTTTTTT
CATETSGVNTGELFF
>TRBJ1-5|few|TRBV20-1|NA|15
TGCAGTGCCCCAGAGGGAGGGTATAGCAATCAGCCCCAGCATTTT
CSAPEGGYSNQPQHF
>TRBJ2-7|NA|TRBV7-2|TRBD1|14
TGTGCCAGCAGCTTAGCGCTGGCAGGGGGCGAGCAGTACTTC
CASSLALAGGEQYF
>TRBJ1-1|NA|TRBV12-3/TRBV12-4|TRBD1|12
TGTGCCAGCAGTTCTGGGGACAGGCGAGCTTTCTTT
CASSSGDRRAFF
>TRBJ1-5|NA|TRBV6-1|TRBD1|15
TGTGCCAGCAGTCCTCGTGGACAGGGTTCTTTGCCCCAGCATTTT
CASSPRGQGSLPQHF
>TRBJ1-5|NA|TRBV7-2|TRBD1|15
TGTGCCAGCAGCTTAGGACAGGGGGCCAATCAGCCCCAGCATTTT
CASSLGQGANQPQHF
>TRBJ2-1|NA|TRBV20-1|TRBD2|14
TGCAGTGCTAGGGGACTAGCGGGAGCCCCTGAGCAGTTCTTC
CSARGLAGAPEQFF
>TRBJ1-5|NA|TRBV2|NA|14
TGTGCCAGCAGTGAACGCCAAAAGAATCAGCCCCAGCATTTT
CASSERQKNQPQHF
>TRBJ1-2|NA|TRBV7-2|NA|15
TGTGCCAGCAGCTTAGATTCCGACGGGGGCTATGGCTACACCTTC
CASSLDSDGGYGYTF
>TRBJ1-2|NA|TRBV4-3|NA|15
TGCGCCAGCAGCCAAGATAAGGGGGGGGTGGTCGGCTACACCTTC
CASSQDKGGVVGYTF
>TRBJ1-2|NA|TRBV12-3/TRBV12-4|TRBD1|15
TGTGCCAGCCGGGGACAGGGTGAACCTAACTATGGCTACACCTTC
CASRGQGEPNYGYTF
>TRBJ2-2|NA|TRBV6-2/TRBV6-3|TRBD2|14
TGTGCCAGCAGTTGGACTAGCGAGACCGGGGAGCTGTTTTTT
CASSWTSETGELFF
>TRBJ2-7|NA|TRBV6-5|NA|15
TGTGCCAGCAGTTACTCGCAGGTTAACTCCTACGAGCAGTACTTC
CASSYSQVNSYEQYF
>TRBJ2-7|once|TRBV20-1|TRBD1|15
TGCAGTGCGGAGGATCGGGACAGGGCATCCTACGAGCAGTACTTC
CSAEDRDRASYEQYF
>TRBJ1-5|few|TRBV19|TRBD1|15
TGTGCCAGTAGTTTAGGACAGGCCGGCAATCAGCCCCAGCATTTT
CASSLGQAGNQPQHF
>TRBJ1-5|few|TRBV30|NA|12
TGTGCCTGGAGTCGTCAGAACCAGCCCCAGCATTTT
CAWSRQNQPQHF
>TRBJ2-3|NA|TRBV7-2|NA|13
TGTGCCAGCAGCCCCTTTAGCACAGATACGCAGTATTTT
CASSPFSTDTQYF
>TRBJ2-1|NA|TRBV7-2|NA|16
TGTGCCAGCAGCCACAGAGACCTTTACTCCTACAATGAGCAGTTCTTC
CASSHRDLYSYNEQFF
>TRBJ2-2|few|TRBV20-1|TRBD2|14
TGCAGTGCCGATAGCGGGGGGGGCACCGGGGAGCTGTTTTTT
CSADSGGGTGELFF
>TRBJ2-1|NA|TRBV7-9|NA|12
TGTGCCAGCAGCTTAGTAGGCAATGAGCAGTTCTTC
CASSLVGNEQFF
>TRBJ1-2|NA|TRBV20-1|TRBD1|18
TGCAGTGCTAGCTATGGGGTGGGACAGAACGTTAAAAACTATGGCTACACCTTC
CSASYGVGQNVKNYGYTF
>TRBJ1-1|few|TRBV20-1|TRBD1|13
TGCAGTGCTAGGACAGGGGCCTACACTGAAGCTTTCTTT
CSARTGAYTEAFF